This T cell receptor delta chain was found in a study of delta chains in infants with herpesvirus infections. This CDR3 is built from 10 residues. Reverse transcription of PBMC RNA used primers specific for the gamma and delta chains. TCRdb re-called the RT-PCR reads using CATT. The sample has 1,200 to 1,500 delta-chain clones; roughly a fifth are singletons. The J gene was reported as TRDJ3; the V gene went uncalled. The sequence came from a human donor who was a Ugandan infant, either HIV-exposed or HIV-unexposed (not recorded which). The source was peripheral blood, collected at time point 2 of longitudinal follow-up. CDR3 sequence reads: CAWDTRQMFF. The CDR3 DNA reads as TGCGCCTGGGACACCCGACAGATGTTTTTC.